This section outlines one T cell receptor beta chain sequence together with its context. This sample was included in a study of blood T cell repertoires in COVID-19. The CDR3 totals 13 residues. Trimming at V came to 5 bases and at J to 7 bases, leaving 4 bases not matched to a gene. In germline, CDR1 is SGHTA, CDR2 FQGTGA. Original handling: The assay estimated nucleated cells by amplifying reference gene primers. TCRdb keeps only in-frame clones here, not all; method: immunoSEQ multiplex PCR. From that table come the V and J calls and clone size; the DNA was used to work out D and trimming. The data hold around 170,000 clones, with approximately 88% observed a single time.

The chain combines TRBV7-3 with TRBJ2-2; 7 bases are a match to TRBD1. This TCR derives from a woman aged 55-69 years with acute or convalescent COVID-19. The specimen sequenced was peripheral blood. CDR3: CASSQGVDGELFF. In nucleotides, the CDR3 is TGTGCCAGCAGCCAGGGGGTTGACGGGGAGCTGTTTTTT.